One and the same sample provided the 27 T cell receptor beta chains below, sequenced in a study of T cells after yellow fever vaccination. From the 5' RACE reads, TCRdb called clonotypes with MiXCR, one entry per CDR3 protein. This sample has roughly 300,000 distinct CDR3 sequences, with approximately 8% found just once. Sequencing used PBMCs, obtained roughly 45 days after the first yellow fever vaccination. These receptors all stem from a man in his late teens or twenties who received the YFV17D yellow fever vaccine.

The CDR3 sequence: CASSYSWAGNSPLHF. Here the CDR3 DNA reads TGTGCCAGCAGTTACTCTTGGGCAGGCAATTCACCCCTCCACTTT. The genes are TRBV6-5 and TRBJ1-6; D call uncertain. CDR1 is MNHEY, CDR2 SVGAGI, per germline. This CDR3 has 15 amino acids. V was shortened by 0 bases and J by 7 bases, with 10 bases between the two germline ends.

This clonotype showed up just a few times. The chain uses TRBV4-1 and TRBJ2-7; D gene uncertain. This CDR3 is built from 14 residues. Deletions cut 1 base from V and 3 bases from J, with 10 bases between. The germline V gene encodes CDR1 MGHRA and CDR2 YSYEKL. CDR3 nucleotides: TGCGCCAGCAGCCAAGGAGCCAACAGCTACGAGCAGTACGTC. Translation gives CASSQGANSYEQYV.

The chain uses TRBV9 and TRBJ1-3; D may be TRBD1 (5 bases). The CDR3 covers 18 residues. Germline V gene sequence: CDR1 SGDLS, CDR2 YYNGEE. Trimming left V 0 bases short and J 0 bases short, with 16 bases between. The CDR3 bases are TGTGCCAGCAGCGTAGATTCCACAGGAACGATCTCTGGAAACACCATATATTTT. Residues: CASSVDSTGTISGNTIYF.

The rearrangement links TRBV11-2 to TRBJ2-3, with 12 nucleotides matching TRBD2. Germline assignment: CDR1 SGHAT and CDR2 FQNNGV. The CDR3 length is 18 residues. The V and J ends lost 2 bases and 2 bases, in that order; junction bases with no gene match: 8. The CDR3 DNA sequence: TGTGCCAGCAGCTTAACTAGCGGGGGGCTCCGATACACAGATACGCAGTATTTT. This encodes CASSLTSGGLRYTDTQYF.

The chain uses TRBV4-3 and TRBJ2-1; no clear D. Germline V gene sequence: CDR1 LGHNA, CDR2 YSLEER. V lost 0 bases and J 4 bases, leaving 7 bases between the germline ends. CDR3 length: 14 amino acids. The CDR3 nucleotides are TGCGCCAGCAGCCAAGATCAAGGGTACAATGAGCAGTTCTTC. This gives the protein CASSQDQGYNEQFF.

This clonotype was observed a handful of times. The chain is built from TRBV5-6 and TRBJ2-3; no clear D gene. From germline, CDR1 is SGHDT and CDR2 YYEEEE. This CDR3 is built from 11 residues. V lost 3 bases to trimming and J lost 6 bases, with 5 bases between them. CDR3 loop: CASSSYDTQYF. The DNA for the CDR3 is TGTGCCAGCAGCTCGTACGATACGCAGTATTTT.

The sample holds many counts of this clonotype. The chain joins TRBV29-1 to TRBJ2-3, with 12 bases aligning to TRBD2. The J segment lost 0 bases and the V segment lost 6 bases, leaving 7 bases of the junction unmatched. This CDR3 region has 16 residues. The V gene's germline CDR1 is SQVTM and CDR2 ANQGSEA. CDR3 nucleotides: TGCAGCGTCGGGGGCGGGACTAGCGGGAGCACAGATACGCAGTATTTT. It specifies CSVGGGTSGSTDTQYF.

This rearrangement joins TRBV5-6 to TRBJ2-5, with 7 bases lining up with TRBD1. The CDR3 contains 16 residues. CDR1 is SGHDT, CDR2 YYEEEE, per germline. Trimming at V came to 3 bases and at J to 2 bases, leaving 10 bases not matched to a gene. This CDR3 is CASSSPLRDRQETQYF. The DNA for the CDR3 is TGTGCCAGCAGCTCACCTCTCCGGGACAGACAAGAGACCCAGTACTTC.

The rearrangement joins TRBV18 to TRBJ2-1; 12 nucleotides align to TRBD2. With V trimmed by 3 bases and J by 8 bases, 11 bases remained unmatched. CDR3 length: 17 amino acids. In germline, CDR1 is KGHSH, CDR2 LQKENI. DNA for the CDR3: TGTGCCAGCTCACCGTTACTAGCGGGGGGAGTAGAGGATGAGCAGTTCTTC. This encodes CASSPLLAGGVEDEQFF.

The V and J genes are TRBV2 and TRBJ2-7, with D unclear. The CDR3 has 12 residues. V dropped 7 bases and J dropped 7 bases, with 14 bases sitting between them. Germline V lookup: CDR1 SNHLY, CDR2 FYNNEI. The CDR3 loop is CASTVTSGEQYF. The CDR3 DNA reads as TGTGCCAGCACGGTCACATCTGGGGAGCAGTACTTC.

Only a few counts were recorded for this clonotype. The V and J genes are TRBV18 and TRBJ1-2; 9 bases align to TRBD1. Germline CDR1 reads KGHSH; CDR2 reads LQKENI. J lost 5 bases, V lost 0 bases, and 10 bases had no gene match. This CDR3 contains 17 residues. The CDR3 region has the DNA TGTGCCAGCTCACCACCTTTTTCTACGGGACAGGGTTATGGCTACACCTTC. Protein sequence: CASSPPFSTGQGYGYTF.

V and J are TRBV5-1 and TRBJ2-7, with TRBD1 matching 9 bases. The germline V gene has CDR1 SGHRS and CDR2 YFSETQ. V lost 7 bases, J lost 2 bases, and 7 bases stayed unmatched. This CDR3 is built from 14 residues. This CDR3 is CASSSGTGTYEQYV. CDR3 in DNA: TGCGCCAGCTCCTCCGGGACAGGGACCTACGAGCAGTACGTC.

The CDR3 here is CASSGLGASGGTNIQYF. Written as DNA, the CDR3 is TGTGCCAGCAGTGGCCTCGGGGCTAGCGGGGGGACAAACATTCAGTACTTC. The chain links TRBV25-1 to TRBJ2-4; 11 positions match TRBD2. Germline V gene lookup returns CDR1 MGHDK and CDR2 SYGVNS. The length of the CDR3 is 17 residues. J gave up 6 bases and V 4 bases, and 11 bases lay outside the gene matches. Full variable domain (rest looked up from reference TRBV25-1 and TRBJ2-4): EADIYQTPRYLVIGTGKKITLECSQTMGHDKMYWYQQDPGMELHLIHYSYGVNSTEKGDLSSESTVSRIRTEHFPLTLESARPSHTSQYLCASSGLGASGGTNIQYFGAGTRLSVL.

The chain recombines TRBV11-2 with TRBJ1-6; maybe TRBD1 (5 bases). V lost 1 base and J 10 bases, leaving 14 bases between the germline ends. This CDR3 spans 15 amino acids. Germline values: CDR1 SGHAT, CDR2 FQNNGV. CDR3 region: CASSLGTQGRSPLHF. The CDR3 nucleotides are TGTGCCAGCAGCTTAGGGACGCAGGGACGGTCACCCCTCCACTTT.

This chain joins TRBV3-1 and TRBJ1-4; 7 bases map to TRBD1. The CDR3 extends over 17 amino acids. V trimming: 3 bases; J trimming: 5 bases; junction bases outside the gene matches: 12. The germline V gene encodes CDR1 LGHDT and CDR2 YNNKEL (reference sequence). The CDR3 loop is CASSQPVTGTENEKLFF. The CDR3 bases are TGTGCCAGCAGCCAGCCAGTTACTGGGACAGAAAATGAAAAACTGTTTTTT.

The genes are TRBV4-1 and TRBJ2-7; D ambiguous. V was pared by 0 bases and J by 6 bases, with 15 bases between. Germline V gene sequence: CDR1 MGHRA, CDR2 YSYEKL. CDR3 length: 15 residues. For the CDR3, the DNA is TGCGCCAGCAGCCAAGAAGACGACCGACTGGGCGAGCAGTACTTC. This codes for CASSQEDDRLGEQYF.

The chain joins TRBV7-2 to TRBJ1-1; D is unclear. Germline-derived CDR1 and CDR2 are SGHTA and FQGNSA. The CDR3 runs to 15 residues. V dropped 2 bases and J dropped 5 bases, with 15 bases sitting between them. The CDR3 spells CASSLRAVGQTEAFF. The CDR3 region has the DNA TGTGCCAGCAGCTTAAGGGCCGTAGGTCAGACTGAAGCTTTCTTT.

This clonotype was observed at least ten times. The chain employs TRBV4-2 and TRBJ2-1; perhaps TRBD1 as D (5 bases). Trimming stripped 5 bases from V and 1 base from J, with 12 bases between. Germline V gene sequence: CDR1 LGHNA, CDR2 YNFKEQ. The CDR3 is 15 amino acids. The CDR3 DNA follows: TGTGCCAGCAGCTCGGGTTCAGGGTCCTACAATGAGCAGTTCTTC. This translates into CASSSGSGSYNEQFF.

CDR3 amino acids: CASSLGVLLQGKQFF. The CDR3 nucleotides read TGTGCCAGCAGTTTGGGGGTACTCCTTCAGGGAAAGCAGTTCTTC. This chain links TRBV27 with TRBJ2-1; tentatively, D is TRBD1 or TRBD2 (5 bases each). The CDR3 is made up of 15 amino acids. Trimming stripped 3 bases from V and 11 bases from J, with 20 bases between. CDR1 and CDR2 (germline): MNHEY, SMNVEV (reference sequence).

This clonotype was counted ten times or more. The chain joins TRBV20-1 to TRBJ2-7, with TRBD2 matching over 7 bases. CDR3 length: 14 residues. The V and J ends lost 0 bases and 3 bases, in that order; junction bases with no gene match: 5. Germline loops: CDR1 DFQATT, CDR2 SNEGSKA (reference sequence). CDR3 region: CSARDREGFYEQYF. CDR3 DNA: TGCAGTGCTAGAGACAGGGAGGGATTCTACGAGCAGTACTTC.

The rearrangement uses TRBV5-5 and TRBJ2-1; 9 bases agree with TRBD1. After removal of 1 base from V and 3 bases from J, the junction contained 8 bases not matched to a gene. The CDR3 consists of 17 residues. CDR1 SGHKS and CDR2 YYEKEE come from the germline V gene (reference sequence). The CDR3 loop reads CASSLSGQGSVYNEQFF. The CDR3 region has the DNA TGTGCCAGCAGCTTGTCGGGACAGGGATCGGTCTACAATGAGCAGTTCTTC.

Ten or more counts support this clonotype. CDR3 bases: TGTGCCAGCAGCCAAGAGGAGACACCCTGGTCGACCCAGTACTTC. It yields the protein CASSQEETPWSTQYF. This sequence joins TRBV4-2 and TRBJ2-5; D is ambiguous. The V gene lost 0 bases and the J gene lost 7 bases, with 15 bases spanning the gap. CDR3 length: 15 residues. The germline V gene encodes CDR1 LGHNA and CDR2 YNFKEQ.

This clonotype was seen a few times. This chain connects TRBV6-5 to TRBJ2-7, with TRBD1 matching 9 bases. Germline V gene lookup returns CDR1 MNHEY and CDR2 SVGAGI. Trimming cost V 5 bases and J 5 bases; bases outside gene matches: 7. CDR3 length equals 14 residues. CDR3: CASSNDRGLHEQYV. As DNA, the CDR3 is TGTGCCAGCAGTAACGACAGGGGGTTACACGAGCAGTACGTC.

This clonotype was seen only a few times. The V and J genes are TRBV19 and TRBJ1-1; possibly TRBD1 for D (5 bases). The ends were cut back, 0 bases at V and 7 bases at J, with 9 bases in the middle. Germline CDR1 LNHDA, CDR2 SQIVND (reference sequence). The CDR3 has 13 amino acids. CDR3 protein: CASSIERGYEAFF. DNA of the CDR3: TGTGCCAGTAGTATAGAGCGGGGCTATGAAGCTTTCTTT.

This clonotype came up a few times. The chain has TRBV7-6 and TRBJ1-6, with D unresolved. This CDR3 has 16 amino acids. CDR1 and CDR2 from the germline V gene are SGHVS and FNYEAQ. Trimming shortened V by 1 base and J by 7 bases, and 14 bases separated the two germline ends. CDR3 sequence (DNA): TGTGCCAGCAGCTTAGGGTCCGGAGACGAGAATTCACCCCTCCACTTT. It is translated as CASSLGSGDENSPLHF.

This clonotype was detected only a few times. This chain uses TRBV7-3 with TRBJ2-3, with a possible D match to TRBD2 (5 bases). Germline CDR1 SGHTA, CDR2 FQGTGA. This CDR3 comprises 14 residues. V lost 1 base and J lost 1, with 6 bases in between. The CDR3 spells CASSLNGGTDTQYF. CDR3 coding DNA: TGTGCCAGCAGCTTAAACGGGGGCACAGATACGCAGTATTTT.

The CDR3 DNA is TGTGCCAGCAGCTTAGATCGGGACCACTACAGGGAGCAGTTCTTC. Residues: CASSLDRDHYREQFF. The chain couples TRBV7-8 to TRBJ2-1, with D tentatively TRBD1 or TRBD2 (5 bases each). Germline CDR1 SGHVS, CDR2 FQNEAQ. Trimming took off 1 base at V and 10 bases at J, with 17 bases between the two ends. This CDR3 is 15 amino acids long. Based on the CDR3 plus reference TRBV7-8 and TRBJ2-1, the full variable domain is GAGVSQSPRYKVAKRGQDVALRCDPISGHVSLFWYQQALGQGPEFLTYFQNEAQLDKSGLPSDRFFAERPEGSVSTLKIQRTQQEDSAVYLCASSLDRDHYREQFFGPGTRLTVL.